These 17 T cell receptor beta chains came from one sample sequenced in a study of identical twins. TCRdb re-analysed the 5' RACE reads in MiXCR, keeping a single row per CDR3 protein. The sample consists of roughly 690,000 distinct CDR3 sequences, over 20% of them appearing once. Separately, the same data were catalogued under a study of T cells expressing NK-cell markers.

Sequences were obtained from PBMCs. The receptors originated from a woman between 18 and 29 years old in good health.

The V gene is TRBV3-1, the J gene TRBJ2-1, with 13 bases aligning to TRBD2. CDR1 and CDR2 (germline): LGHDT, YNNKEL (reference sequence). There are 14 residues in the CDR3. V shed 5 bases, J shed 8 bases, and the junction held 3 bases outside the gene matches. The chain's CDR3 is CASSWTSGSDEQFF. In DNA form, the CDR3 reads TGTGCCAGCAGCTGGACTAGCGGGAGTGATGAGCAGTTCTTC.

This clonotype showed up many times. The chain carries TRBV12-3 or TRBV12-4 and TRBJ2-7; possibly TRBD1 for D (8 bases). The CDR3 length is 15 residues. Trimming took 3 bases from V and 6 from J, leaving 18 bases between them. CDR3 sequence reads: CASSLGGRQGAEQYF. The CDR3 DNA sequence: TGTGCCAGCAGTTTGGGGGGGAGGCAGGGGGCCGAGCAGTACTTC.

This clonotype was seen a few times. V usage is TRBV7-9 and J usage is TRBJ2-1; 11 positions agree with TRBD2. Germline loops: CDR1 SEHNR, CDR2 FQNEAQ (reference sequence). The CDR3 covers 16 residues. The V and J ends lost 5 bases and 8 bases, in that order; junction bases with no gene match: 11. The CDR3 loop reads CASSGDSGGATYEQFF. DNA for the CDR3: TGTGCCAGCAGCGGGGATAGCGGGGGGGCCACCTATGAGCAGTTCTTC.

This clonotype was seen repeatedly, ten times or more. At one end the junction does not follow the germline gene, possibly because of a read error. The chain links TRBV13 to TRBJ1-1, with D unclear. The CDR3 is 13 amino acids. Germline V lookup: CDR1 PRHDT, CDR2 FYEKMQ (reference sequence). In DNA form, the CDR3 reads TGTGCCAGCAGCATAGGATCGGGTACTGAAGCTTTCTTT. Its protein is CASSIGSGTEAFF.

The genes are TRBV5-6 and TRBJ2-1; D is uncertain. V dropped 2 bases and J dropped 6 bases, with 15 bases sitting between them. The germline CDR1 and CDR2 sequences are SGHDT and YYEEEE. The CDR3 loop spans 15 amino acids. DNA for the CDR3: TGTGCCAGCAGCTTCGACGAGCTCGCTACCAATGAGCAGTTCTTC. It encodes CASSFDELATNEQFF.

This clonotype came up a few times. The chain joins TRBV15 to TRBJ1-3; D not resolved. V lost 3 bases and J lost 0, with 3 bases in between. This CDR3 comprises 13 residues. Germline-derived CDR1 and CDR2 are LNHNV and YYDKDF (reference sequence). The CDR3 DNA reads TGTGCCACCAGCAGGGGCTCTGGAAACACCATATATTTT. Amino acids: CATSRGSGNTIYF.

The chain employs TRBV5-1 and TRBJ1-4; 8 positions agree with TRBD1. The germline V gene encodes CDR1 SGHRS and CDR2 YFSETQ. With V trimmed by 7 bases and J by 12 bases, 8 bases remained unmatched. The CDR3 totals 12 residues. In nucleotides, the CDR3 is TGCGCCAGCGGACCCCCGACAGGGGAACTGTTTTTT. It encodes CASGPPTGELFF.

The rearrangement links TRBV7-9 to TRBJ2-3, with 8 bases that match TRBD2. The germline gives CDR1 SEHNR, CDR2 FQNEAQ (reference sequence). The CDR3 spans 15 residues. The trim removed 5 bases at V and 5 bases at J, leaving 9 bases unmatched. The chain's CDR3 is CASSVRWRGEDTQYF. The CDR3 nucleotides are TGTGCCAGCAGCGTCCGGTGGCGGGGGGAAGATACGCAGTATTTT.

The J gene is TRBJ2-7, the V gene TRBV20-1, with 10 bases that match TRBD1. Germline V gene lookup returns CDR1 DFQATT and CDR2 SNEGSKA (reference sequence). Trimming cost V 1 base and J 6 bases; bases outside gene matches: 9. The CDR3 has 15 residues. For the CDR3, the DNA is TGCAGTGCTAGAGCGGCAGACAGGGGGCTTCTCGAGCAGTACTTC. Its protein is CSARAADRGLLEQYF.

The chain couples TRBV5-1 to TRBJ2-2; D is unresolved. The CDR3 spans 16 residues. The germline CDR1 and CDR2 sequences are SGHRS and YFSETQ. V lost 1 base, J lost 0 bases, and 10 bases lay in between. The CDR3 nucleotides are TGCGCCAGCAGCTTGCTGGTCTTCGCGAACACCGGGGAGCTGTTTTTT. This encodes CASSLLVFANTGELFF.

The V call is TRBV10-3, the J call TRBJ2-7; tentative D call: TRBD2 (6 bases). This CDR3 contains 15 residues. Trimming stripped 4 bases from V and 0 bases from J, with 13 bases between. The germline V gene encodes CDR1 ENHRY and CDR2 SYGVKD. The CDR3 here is CAISGRLGSSYEQYF. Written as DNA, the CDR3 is TGTGCCATCAGTGGGCGACTAGGGTCCTCCTACGAGCAGTACTTC.

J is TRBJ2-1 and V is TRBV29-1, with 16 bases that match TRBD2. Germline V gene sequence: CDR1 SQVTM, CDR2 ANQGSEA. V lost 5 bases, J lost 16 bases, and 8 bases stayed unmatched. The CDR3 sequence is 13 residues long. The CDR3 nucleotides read TGCAGCGTTACCGGGACTAGCGGGGGGGATGGATTCTTC. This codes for CSVTGTSGGDGFF.

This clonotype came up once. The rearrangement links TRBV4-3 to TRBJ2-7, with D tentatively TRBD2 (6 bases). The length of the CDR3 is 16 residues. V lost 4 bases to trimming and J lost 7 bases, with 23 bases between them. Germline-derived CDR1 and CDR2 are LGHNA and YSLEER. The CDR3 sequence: CASSPGGGTESLEQYF. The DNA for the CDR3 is TGCGCCAGCAGCCCTGGTGGGGGGACTGAGTCACTAGAGCAGTACTTC.

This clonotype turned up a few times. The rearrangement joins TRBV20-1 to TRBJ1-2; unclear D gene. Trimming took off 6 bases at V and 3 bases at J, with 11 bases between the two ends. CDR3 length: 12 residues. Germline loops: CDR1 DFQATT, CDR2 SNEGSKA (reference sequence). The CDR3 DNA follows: TGCAGTGCGACTGATTATTACTATGGCTACACCTTC. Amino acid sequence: CSATDYYYGYTF.

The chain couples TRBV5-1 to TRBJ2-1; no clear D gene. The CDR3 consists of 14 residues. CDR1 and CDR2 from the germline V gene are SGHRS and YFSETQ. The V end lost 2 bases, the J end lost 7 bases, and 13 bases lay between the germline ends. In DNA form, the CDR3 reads TGCGCCAGCAGCTTAGGGTATCTGAATAATGAGCAGTTCTTC. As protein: CASSLGYLNNEQFF.

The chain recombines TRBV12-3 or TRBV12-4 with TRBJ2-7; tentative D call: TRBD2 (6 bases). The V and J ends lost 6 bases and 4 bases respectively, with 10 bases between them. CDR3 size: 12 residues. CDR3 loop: CASRGGGYEQYF. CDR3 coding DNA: TGTGCCAGCAGGGGAGGCGGGTACGAGCAGTACTTC.

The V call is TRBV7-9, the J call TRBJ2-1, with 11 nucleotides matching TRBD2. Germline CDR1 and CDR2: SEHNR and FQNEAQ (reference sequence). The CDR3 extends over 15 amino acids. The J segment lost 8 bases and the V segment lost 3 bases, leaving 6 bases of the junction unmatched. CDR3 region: CASSLTSGISYEQFF. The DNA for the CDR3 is TGTGCCAGCAGCTTGACTAGCGGGATATCATATGAGCAGTTCTTC.